This TCR beta chain was identified in a study of post-analysis software for immune sequencing data. Study outcomes and limitations: Among four to six TRBV segments more frequent in patients than controls were TRBV5-6, TRBV5-1 and TRBV20-1.

Unique-molecular-identifier-tagged TCR beta cDNA libraries were used. Using its own MiXCR run on the PCR reads, TCRdb lists one record per CDR3 protein. Among hundreds of thousands of distinct CDR3 sequences listed, over 45% were seen once. The V gene end was trimmed by 1 base and the J gene end by 4 bases; junction bases not matched to a gene: 10. The CDR3 is 16 amino acids. Germline V gene data show CDR1 as SQVTM and CDR2 as ANQGSEA. Note on this clonotype: Its antigen is unidentified.

This chain links TRBV29-1 with TRBJ1-2, with TRBD1 identical over 9 bases. The sequence derives from a girl aged 2 to 10 with multiple sclerosis. Sequencing was done on a sample of blood. The CDR3 coding sequence is TGCAGCGTTGAAGGCGGGAGGACAGGGGACAGCTATGGCTACACCTTC. This encodes CSVEGGRTGDSYGYTF.